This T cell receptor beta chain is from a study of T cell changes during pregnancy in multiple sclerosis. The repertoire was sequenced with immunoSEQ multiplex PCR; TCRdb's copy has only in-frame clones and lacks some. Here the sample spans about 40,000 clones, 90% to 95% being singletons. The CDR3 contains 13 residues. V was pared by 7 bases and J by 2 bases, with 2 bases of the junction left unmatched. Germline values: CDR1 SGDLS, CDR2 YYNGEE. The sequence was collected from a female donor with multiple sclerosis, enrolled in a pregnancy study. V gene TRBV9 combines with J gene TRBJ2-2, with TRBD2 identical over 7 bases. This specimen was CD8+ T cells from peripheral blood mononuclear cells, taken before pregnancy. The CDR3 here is CASGDYNTGELFF. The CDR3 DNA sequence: TGTGCCAGCGGGGACTATAACACCGGGGAGCTGTTTTTT.